The 3 T cell receptor beta chains in this list originate from one sample, sequenced in a study of Ad26.COV2.S vaccination and SARS-CoV-2 variants. Profiled with immunoSEQ multiplex PCR; TCRdb holds only in-frame clones, not every one. The repertoire has about 98,000 clones, around 81% of them found once; the top ten carry 17%. Here the sequenced sample was peripheral blood, taken after recovery from COVID-19. The receptor source for this set is a human donor who had recovered from COVID-19.

The chain uses TRBV5-4 and TRBJ2-3; D not resolved. Germline CDR1 reads SGHNT; CDR2 reads YYREEE (reference sequence). V lost 0 bases to trimming and J lost 1 base, with 9 bases between them. The CDR3 covers 15 residues. The CDR3 bases are TGTGCCAGCAGCTTGGGGGTGGCTGGCACAGATACGCAGTATTTT. Its protein product is CASSLGVAGTDTQYF.

This chain joins TRBV30 and TRBJ2-5, with no clear D. CDR3 length: 13 residues. Germline CDR1 GTSNPN, CDR2 SVGIG (reference sequence). Between the trimmed V and J ends, which lost 4 bases and 1 base, there was a span of 10 bases. The CDR3 DNA follows: TGTGCCTGGAACTCCGGTTCCCAAGAGACCCAGTACTTC. As protein: CAWNSGSQETQYF. The full variable domain, completed using reference TRBV30 and TRBJ2-5, is SQTIHQWPATLVQPVGSPLSLECTVEGTSNPNLYWYRQAAGRGLQLLFYSVGIGQISSEVPQNLSASRPQDRQFILSSKKLLLSDSGFYLCAWNSGSQETQYFGPGTRLLVL.

V gene TRBV30 combines with J gene TRBJ2-5, with 9 bases lining up with TRBD1. This CDR3 comprises 14 residues. Germline V gene lookup returns CDR1 GTSNPN and CDR2 SVGIG (reference sequence). The V gene end was trimmed by 5 bases and the J gene end by 5 bases; junction bases not matched to a gene: 9. The CDR3 DNA follows: TGTGCCTGGGGCAAACAGGGGGCGCGGGAGACCCAGTACTTC. This translates into CAWGKQGARETQYF.